A selection of T cell receptor beta chains follows, all from one sample in a study of T cell repertoires in cytomegalovirus infection. TCRdb independently ran MiXCR on the reads; one entry per CDR3 protein. The sample contains around 280,000 distinct CDR3 sequences, approximately 14% of which appear only once. Sequenced sample: PBMCs. These receptors all stem from a human donor in good health (CMV status not recorded). Some clones in this sample may be carry-over from other donors' samples. Each CDR3 is given with its conserved first and last residue. A D gene is named only where the DNA matches it firmly. Clone size, where shown, is once, few, many, or a class for clones that have expanded.

v_gene	j_gene	abundance	d_gene	CDR3nt	CDR3aa
TRBV12-3/TRBV12-4	TRBJ2-6	many	NA	TGTGCCAGCAGTGCAAGACTGGCCGGGGCCAACGTCCTGACTTTC	CASSARLAGANVLTF
TRBV7-2	TRBJ1-5	many	NA	TGTGCCAGCAGCTTCTCAACCAATCAGCCCCAGCATTTT	CASSFSTNQPQHF
TRBV14	TRBJ1-1	many	NA	TGTGCCAGCAGCCCTAGCCAGGGTCCCTACACTGAAGCTTTCTTT	CASSPSQGPYTEAFF
TRBV10-3	TRBJ2-5	NA	TRBD2	TGTGCCATCAGTTTGACTAGCGAGACTCAAGAGACCCAGTACTTC	CAISLTSETQETQYF
TRBV10-3	TRBJ1-4	few	NA	TGTGCCATCAGTGAGTCGAAGGACAGCAATGAAAAACTGTTTTTT	CAISESKDSNEKLFF
TRBV20-1	TRBJ1-1	NA	NA	TGCAGTGCTAGAGACCCCCCTGAAGCTTTCTTT	CSARDPPEAFF
TRBV7-8	TRBJ2-1	few	NA	TGTGCCAGCAGCTTAGGAGTCGGGGGAATCTACAATGAGCAGTTCTTC	CASSLGVGGIYNEQFF
TRBV24-1	TRBJ2-1	few	TRBD1	TGTGCCACCAGTCACACAGGGGGCGCCTACAATGAGCAGTTCTTC	CATSHTGGAYNEQFF
TRBV5-4	TRBJ2-2	NA	NA	TGTGCCAGCAGCTTGGGTCGGCCGCGGAGCACCGGGGAGCTGTTTTTT	CASSLGRPRSTGELFF
TRBV12-3/TRBV12-4	TRBJ1-6	few	TRBD1	TGTGCCAGCTCCGACAGGGGTAGGGGGAATTCACCCCTCCACTTT	CASSDRGRGNSPLHF
TRBV7-4	TRBJ2-5	few	NA	TGTGCCAGCAGCCTGTCGAGCGAACAAGAGACCCAGTACTTC	CASSLSSEQETQYF
TRBV5-6	TRBJ2-3	few	NA	TGTGCCAGCAGCTTGGCTGCCAACCTAAAAGCAGATACGCAGTATTTT	CASSLAANLKADTQYF
TRBV7-2	TRBJ1-4	many	TRBD1	TGTGCCAGCAGACCGGGACAGTCGGCAACTAATGAAAAACTGTTTTTT	CASRPGQSATNEKLFF
TRBV2	TRBJ1-5	few	TRBD1	TGTGCCAGCAGAGAGGACAGGGGGGGGACCAATCAGCCCCAGCATTTT	CASREDRGGTNQPQHF
TRBV27	TRBJ1-1	many	TRBD1	TGTGCCAGCAGTGGAGGGGGCCCGAACACTGAAGCTTTCTTT	CASSGGGPNTEAFF
TRBV12-3/TRBV12-4	TRBJ2-5	many	TRBD2	TGTGCCAGCACAGACCCGGGACTAGAAGAGACCCAGTACTTC	CASTDPGLEETQYF
TRBV20-1	TRBJ2-7	few	NA	TGCAGTGCTAGTTGGCAGGTCTACGAGCAGTACTTC	CSASWQVYEQYF
TRBV29-1	TRBJ2-5	NA	TRBD1	TGCAGCGTTGAAAGGGACAGGCCCCAAGAGACCCAGTACTTC	CSVERDRPQETQYF
TRBV7-2	TRBJ1-5	many	NA	TGTGCCAGCAGCCGGGACTATAGCAATCAGCCCCAGCATTTT	CASSRDYSNQPQHF
TRBV18	TRBJ1-1	NA	NA	TGTGCCAGCTCAAGGGCAAGCGGTATGAACACTGAAGCTTTCTTT	CASSRASGMNTEAFF
TRBV7-2	TRBJ2-1	NA	NA	TGTGCCAGCAGCTTAGCGGGGGGATGCTACAATGAGCAGTTCTTT	CASSLAGGCYNEQFF
TRBV20-1	TRBJ2-5	many	TRBD2	TGCAGTGCTGCTAAACTAGCGGGACCTCAAGAGACCCAGTACTTC	CSAAKLAGPQETQYF
TRBV7-2	TRBJ2-7	many	TRBD2	TGTGCCAGCAGCTGGGGACTAGCGGGACCCTACGAGCAGTACTTC	CASSWGLAGPYEQYF
TRBV29-1	TRBJ1-1	many	TRBD1	TGCAGCGCCAGGGGACAGTTTGGGGAAACACTGAACACTGAAGCTTTCTTT	CSARGQFGETLNTEAFF
TRBV18	TRBJ1-2	few	NA	TGTGCCAGCTCCCCCGGGACCGCCACCTATGGCTACACCTTC	CASSPGTATYGYTF
TRBV4-2	TRBJ2-5	NA	NA	TGTGCCAGCAGCCAAGGGGAAGTGGCGTCGGGGGCGTTAGAGACCCAGTACTTC	CASSQGEVASGALETQYF
TRBV28	TRBJ2-7	few	TRBD2	TGTGCCAGCAGTTTACAGGGTTCTAGCGGGGCTCCCTACGAGCAGTACTTC	CASSLQGSSGAPYEQYF
TRBV7-2	TRBJ2-6	many	NA	TGTGCCAGCAGCCCCTCCGATCCGGGGGCCAACGTCCTGACTTTC	CASSPSDPGANVLTF
TRBV7-2	TRBJ2-3	many	TRBD2	TGTGCCAGCAGCTTAGCGCACGACAGGCGACTAGCGGGAGTTACAGATACGCAGTATTTT	CASSLAHDRRLAGVTDTQYF
TRBV27	TRBJ2-3	many	TRBD2	TGTGCCAGCAGTTCACCCGACTCTAGCGGGGATGCAGATACGCAGTATTTT	CASSSPDSSGDADTQYF
TRBV7-2	TRBJ2-1	many	NA	TGTGCCAGCAGCTTAGAGAGCCCTGGGATGGGTGAGCAGTTCTTC	CASSLESPGMGEQFF
TRBV29-1	TRBJ2-7	NA	NA	TGCAGCGCCGGACCGGGGCAGTACGAGCAGTACTTC	CSAGPGQYEQYF
TRBV11-3	TRBJ2-6	many	NA	TGTGCCAGCAGTTCTGGACAGCACTCAGGGGCCAACGTCCTGACTTTC	CASSSGQHSGANVLTF
TRBV6-2/TRBV6-3	TRBJ2-2	many	NA	TGTGCCAGCAGTCGTAAGACAGATACGAACACCGGGGAGCTGTTTTTT	CASSRKTDTNTGELFF
TRBV7-2	TRBJ1-1	many	NA	TGTGCCAGCAGCCCCCCAGGAAACACTGAAGCTTTCTTT	CASSPPGNTEAFF
TRBV6-6	TRBJ2-5	many	TRBD2	TGTGCCAGCAGGAAAGGGACTAGCGGGAATAGACTAGAAGAGACCCAGTACTTC	CASRKGTSGNRLEETQYF
TRBV7-2	TRBJ1-1	many	NA	TGTGCCAGCTCCCTCGGGCGGATCACTGAAGCTTTCTTT	CASSLGRITEAFF
TRBV10-3	TRBJ2-6	many	TRBD1	TGTGCCATCAGTGAGGGGGGACAGGGGAGGTCTGGGGCCAACGTCCTGACTTTC	CAISEGGQGRSGANVLTF
TRBV10-3	TRBJ1-1	NA	TRBD1	TGTGCCATCAGTGTGACAGGGGTTACTGAAGCTTTCTTT	CAISVTGVTEAFF
TRBV2	TRBJ2-5	few	NA	TGTGCCAGCAGTTCACGGGTCTGGGAGACCCAGTACTTC	CASSSRVWETQYF
TRBV4-1	TRBJ1-2	many	NA	TGCGCCAGCAGTCAGGGGTTAGATGGCTACACCTTC	CASSQGLDGYTF
TRBV9	TRBJ2-1	NA	NA	TGTGCCAGCAGCGTGGGGACGGGTAGGGTAGATGAGCCGTTCTTC	CASSVGTGRVDEPFF
TRBV2	TRBJ2-1	few	NA	TGTGCCAGCAGTGAAAGTCGGCAGGTTGCCTACAATGAGCAGTTCTTC	CASSESRQVAYNEQFF
TRBV7-2	TRBJ1-5	many	NA	TGTGCCAGCAGCTTTTTTTGGGACCAGCCCCAGCATTTT	CASSFFWDQPQHF
TRBV28	TRBJ2-5	many	NA	TGTGCCAGCAGTTTCCCCCACCCACGCGGCTGGCAGGGCGACCAAGAGACCCAGTACTTC	CASSFPHPRGWQGDQETQYF
TRBV28	TRBJ2-7	many	NA	TGTGCCAGCAGTTTATCCAAAACAGGGCGCCCCTACGAGCAGTACTTC	CASSLSKTGRPYEQYF
TRBV6-1	TRBJ2-5	many	NA	TGTGCCAGCAGTGAAGGGGCAGAGGAAGAGACCCAGTACTTC	CASSEGAEEETQYF
TRBV20-1	TRBJ2-1	NA	NA	TGCAGTGCTGCCGGGGCCATCGTTTACAATGAGCAGTTCTTC	CSAAGAIVYNEQFF
TRBV29-1	TRBJ1-2	NA	NA	TGCAGCGGACTCACAGGAGCGAGCTATGGCTACACCTTC	CSGLTGASYGYTF
TRBV14	TRBJ2-7	few	TRBD2	TGTGCCAGCAGCCAAGTTTATTTGTTTTCAGCGGGAGACTACGAGCAGTACTTC	CASSQVYLFSAGDYEQYF
TRBV7-2	TRBJ2-7	many	TRBD1	TGTGCCAGCAGCTTTCGGGACAGGGATCGCGAGCAGTACTTC	CASSFRDRDREQYF
TRBV9	TRBJ2-1	few	NA	TGTGCCAGCAGCGTAGGGCTAAATGAGCAGTTCTTC	CASSVGLNEQFF
TRBV20-1	TRBJ1-6	few	TRBD1	TGCAGTGCTGGACAGGGGGCGAATTCACCCCTCCACTTT	CSAGQGANSPLHF
TRBV5-1	TRBJ2-3	few	TRBD2	TGCGCCAGCAGCTCCCTAGCGGGGGTGAGCACAGATACGCAGTATTTT	CASSSLAGVSTDTQYF
TRBV6-5	TRBJ1-1	many	NA	TGTGCCAGCAGTTACTCGGGAGAGATGAACACTGAAGCTTTCTTT	CASSYSGEMNTEAFF
TRBV28	TRBJ1-2	many	NA	TGTGCCAGCAGTTTATCACGCAGCTATGGCTACACCTTC	CASSLSRSYGYTF